A single sample is the source of the 17 T cell receptor beta chains below, sequenced in a study of blood T cell repertoires in COVID-19. Only in-frame clones appear in the TCRdb table, and some are missing; sequencing was by immunoSEQ multiplex PCR. This repertoire shows under 200,000 clones, over 70% found once; its top ten account for more than 9.5%. Sequencing input: PBMCs or T cells enriched from blood (not recorded which). These receptors were obtained from a man between 45 and 60 years old who had recovered from COVID-19.

The gene calls are TRBV5-6 and TRBJ1-5; the match to TRBD1 covers 7 bases. The CDR3 spans 14 residues. Germline CDR1 and CDR2: SGHDT and YYEEEE. Trimming at V came to 3 bases and at J to 5 bases, leaving 5 bases not matched to a gene. This CDR3 reads CASSYRQGYQPQHF. CDR3 bases: TGTGCCAGCAGCTACCGACAGGGTTATCAGCCCCAGCATTTT.

The rearrangement joins TRBV4-1 to TRBJ2-7; 7 nucleotides line up with TRBD2. Germline CDR1 MGHRA, CDR2 YSYEKL. Unmatched junction bases numbered 9, after V lost 3 bases and J lost 4 bases. The CDR3 length is 15 residues. This CDR3 reads CASSHGTTPSYEQYF. Here the CDR3 DNA reads TGCGCCAGCAGCCACGGGACTACCCCTTCATACGAGCAGTACTTC.

The chain combines TRBV3-1 (or the pseudogene TRBV3-2) with TRBJ1-1; 7 nucleotides agree with TRBD1. The ends lost 1 base at V and 2 bases at J; junction bases unmatched: 7. The V gene's germline CDR1 is LGHDT and CDR2 YNNKEL (reference sequence). This CDR3 has 16 residues. CDR3 loop: CASSQAVGQVNTEAFF. The CDR3 nucleotides read TGTGCCAGCAGCCAAGCGGTTGGACAGGTAAACACTGAAGCTTTCTTT.

The chain combines TRBV28 with TRBJ2-3, with D possibly matching TRBD2 (6 bases). V lost 6 bases, J lost 2 bases, and 9 bases lay in between. The CDR3 is made up of 13 amino acids. CDR1 MDHEN and CDR2 SYDVKM come from the germline V gene. CDR3 bases: TGTGCCAGCAGAGAGCGGGCCACAGATACGCAGTATTTT. Its translation: CASRERATDTQYF. The full variable domain, its missing parts supplied by reference TRBV28 and TRBJ2-3, is DVKVTQSSRYLVKRTGEKVFLECVQDMDHENMFWYRQDPGLGLRLIYFSYDVKMKEKGDIPEGYSVSREKKERFSLILESASTNQTSMYLCASRERATDTQYFGPGTRLTVL.

The J gene is TRBJ2-1, the V gene TRBV7-9; 10 bases are a match to TRBD1. Trimming at V came to 3 bases and at J to 6 bases, leaving 5 bases not matched to a gene. This CDR3 has 15 residues. CDR1 is SEHNR and CDR2 is FQNEAQ in the germline V gene (reference sequence). CDR3 protein: CASSFIGQGGNEQFF. In DNA form, the CDR3 reads TGTGCCAGCAGCTTCATAGGACAGGGGGGCAATGAGCAGTTCTTC.

The V gene is TRBV11-2, the J gene TRBJ1-6; 7 positions match TRBD1. CDR1 SGHAT and CDR2 FQNNGV come from the germline V gene. V trimming: 0 bases; J trimming: 9 bases; junction bases outside the gene matches: 2. The CDR3 length is 14 residues. This CDR3 reads CASSLDSGGSPLHF. DNA for the CDR3: TGTGCCAGCAGCTTAGATTCAGGGGGTTCACCCCTCCACTTT.

The chain joins TRBV7-9 to TRBJ1-1; TRBD1 aligns across 7 bases. In germline, CDR1 is SEHNR, CDR2 FQNEAQ (reference sequence). V trimming: 3 bases; J trimming: 3 bases; junction bases outside the gene matches: 1. The CDR3 has 13 amino acids. The CDR3 nucleotides are TGTGCCAGCAGCTTTACAGGGGACACTGAAGCTTTCTTT. It is translated as CASSFTGDTEAFF.

The V gene is TRBV9, the J gene TRBJ2-3; D not resolved. Germline lookup yields CDR1 SGDLS and CDR2 YYNGEE. This CDR3 region has 14 residues. The V and J ends lost 0 bases and 1 base respectively, with 6 bases between them. Written as DNA, the CDR3 is TGTGCCAGCAGCGTAGAACAGCGCACAGATACGCAGTATTTT. It translates to CASSVEQRTDTQYF.

The gene calls are TRBV3-1 (or the pseudogene TRBV3-2) and TRBJ1-4, with no clear D. CDR3 length: 15 amino acids. Deletions cut 4 bases from V and 6 bases from J, with 15 bases between. Germline CDR1 LGHDT, CDR2 YNNKEL (reference sequence). CDR3 in DNA: TGTGCCAGCAGCCTCCGGACGAGGGCGGATGAAAAACTGTTTTTT. This gives the protein CASSLRTRADEKLFF.

The chain couples TRBV24-1 to TRBJ2-2, with 7 bases that match TRBD1. This CDR3 region has 14 residues. CDR1 is KGHDR and CDR2 is SFDVKD in the germline V gene. After removal of 7 bases from V and 6 bases from J, the junction contained 7 bases not matched to a gene. The CDR3 nucleotides are TGTGCCACCAGGGGGACAGCCCGACCCGGGGAGCTGTTTTTT. Translated: CATRGTARPGELFF.

This chain links TRBV18 with TRBJ2-5; the match to TRBD1 covers 9 bases. CDR1 KGHSH and CDR2 LQKENI come from the germline V gene. V shed 3 bases and J 5 bases; nucleotides not matched to a gene: 7. The CDR3 totals 15 residues. The CDR3 here is CASSPRQGGEETQYF. CDR3 DNA: TGTGCCAGCTCACCCCGACAGGGGGGTGAGGAGACCCAGTACTTC.

The chain employs TRBV6-5 and TRBJ2-2; 8 bases agree with TRBD2. The CDR3 totals 13 residues. V was clipped by 5 bases and J by 4 bases; unmatched bases: 0. Germline V gene data show CDR1 as MNHEY and CDR2 as SVGAGI. This CDR3 is CASSLAGTGELFF. DNA of the CDR3: TGTGCCAGCAGTCTAGCGGGCACCGGGGAGCTGTTTTTT.

The gene calls are TRBV28 and TRBJ2-5; D call uncertain. The CDR3 contains 17 residues. Per germline, CDR1 MDHEN and CDR2 SYDVKM. V was trimmed by 5 bases and J by 3 bases, leaving 22 bases between them. CDR3 bases: TGTGCCAGCAGTCCTCGAACCCTGGTGGCAGATAAAGAGACCCAGTACTTC. Encoded protein: CASSPRTLVADKETQYF. Drawing the rest from reference TRBV28 and TRBJ2-5, the complete variable domain is DVKVTQSSRYLVKRTGEKVFLECVQDMDHENMFWYRQDPGLGLRLIYFSYDVKMKEKGDIPEGYSVSREKKERFSLILESASTNQTSMYLCASSPRTLVADKETQYFGPGTRLLVL.

The CDR3 here is CASSLEQGSEAFF. CDR3 bases: TGTGCCAGCAGCTTAGAACAGGGGAGCGAAGCTTTCTTT. The rearrangement uses TRBV7-8 and TRBJ1-1; 7 bases line up with TRBD1. The CDR3 sequence is 13 residues long. V lost 1 base and J lost 8; bases outside the gene matches: 4. Germline values: CDR1 SGHVS, CDR2 FQNEAQ.

The chain couples TRBV28 to TRBJ2-3; TRBD2 agrees at 12 bases. The CDR3 contains 19 residues. The germline gives CDR1 MDHEN, CDR2 SYDVKM. J gave up 2 bases and V 5 bases, and 14 bases lay outside the gene matches. The CDR3 protein is CASSPILAGGRGSTDTQYF. DNA for the CDR3: TGTGCCAGCAGTCCAATCCTAGCGGGAGGGAGAGGGTCCACAGATACGCAGTATTTT.

This rearrangement joins TRBV5-1 to TRBJ2-7; 7 bases fit TRBD2. Germline assignment: CDR1 SGHRS and CDR2 YFSETQ. With V trimmed by 5 bases and J by 6 bases, 8 bases remained unmatched. The CDR3 spans 13 residues. The CDR3 here is CASRGLTGGEQYF. The CDR3 bases are TGCGCCAGCAGAGGCCTTACGGGAGGCGAGCAGTACTTC. The full variable domain, its missing parts supplied by reference TRBV5-1 and TRBJ2-7, is KAGVTQTPRYLIKTRGQQVTLSCSPISGHRSVSWYQQTPGQGLQFLFEYFSETQRNKGNFPGRFSGRQFSNSRSEMNVSTLELGDSALYLCASRGLTGGEQYFGPGTRLTVT.

The rearrangement uses TRBV28 and TRBJ1-6, with D possibly matching TRBD1 (5 bases). Trimming cost V 8 bases and J 5 bases, with 16 bases left between them. CDR1 is MDHEN, CDR2 SYDVKM, per germline. This CDR3 region has 15 residues. CDR3 sequence reads: CASSRGGRDNSPLHF. The CDR3 DNA reads as TGTGCCAGCTCCCGTGGGGGGAGGGATAATTCACCCCTCCACTTT.